Detailed here is one T cell receptor beta chain. CDR1 is SGDLS and CDR2 is YYNGEE in the germline V gene. CDR3 size: 15 residues. This sample is part of a study of T cells expressing NK-cell markers. TCRdb reprocessed the 5' RACE reads and reports one entry per CDR3 protein, with no DNA. This sample contains about 450,000 distinct CDR3 sequences. V and J are TRBV9 and TRBJ1-4; as DNA is missing, the TRBD1 call by TCRdb cannot be tested. Sequencing input: blood T cells: a sorted CD56 or NKG2C T cell subset, CD4+ or CD8+ T cells, or bulk PBMC T cells (not recorded which). The TCR originated in a woman between 18 and 69 years old in good health. This CDR3 reads CASSQQDSPGEKLFF.